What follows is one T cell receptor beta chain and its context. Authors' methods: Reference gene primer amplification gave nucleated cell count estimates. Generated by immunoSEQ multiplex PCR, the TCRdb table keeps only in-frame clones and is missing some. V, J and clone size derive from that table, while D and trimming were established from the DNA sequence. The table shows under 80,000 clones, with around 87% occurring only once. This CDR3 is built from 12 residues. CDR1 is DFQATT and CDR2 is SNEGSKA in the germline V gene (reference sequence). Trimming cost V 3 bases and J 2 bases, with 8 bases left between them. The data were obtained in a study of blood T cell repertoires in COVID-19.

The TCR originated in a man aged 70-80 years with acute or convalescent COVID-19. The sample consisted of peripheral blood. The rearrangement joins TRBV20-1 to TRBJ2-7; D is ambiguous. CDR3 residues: CSASSTTYEQYF. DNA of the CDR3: TGCAGTGCTAGTAGTACTACCTACGAGCAGTACTTC.